One and the same sample provided the 3 T cell receptor beta chains below, sequenced in a study of blood T cell repertoires in COVID-19. Libraries were prepared by immunoSEQ multiplex PCR; TCRdb keeps only in-frame clonotypes and omits some of them. The sample lists about 140,000 clones; 89% were seen once. The source material was peripheral blood. These receptors originate from a human donor in a cohort sampled during active COVID-19.

This clone was counted between two and nine times. The sample has other DNA sequences that encode this CDR3 too. The chain recombines TRBV6-6 with TRBJ2-7, with D perhaps matching TRBD1 (5 bases). The CDR3 has 14 amino acids. Trimming took off 0 bases at V and 1 base at J, with 7 bases between the two ends. Per germline, CDR1 MNHNY and CDR2 SVGAGI (reference sequence). CDR3 residues: CASSYSAGSYEQYF. The CDR3, as DNA: TGTGCCAGCAGTTACTCGGCAGGGTCCTACGAGCAGTACTTC.

This clone was observed a few times. CDR3 nucleotides: TGTGCCAGCAGACCCCGACAGGGGGATCAGCCCCAGCATTTT. It is translated as CASRPRQGDQPQHF. V and J are TRBV6-5 and TRBJ1-5; 9 nucleotides line up with TRBD1. Germline CDR1 MNHEY, CDR2 SVGAGI. The V and J ends lost 6 bases and 5 bases, in that order; junction bases with no gene match: 5. This CDR3 has 14 amino acids.

The gene calls are TRBV7-9 and TRBJ1-1; D is unresolved. This CDR3 is 15 amino acids long. Trimming took off 1 base at V and 1 base at J, with 10 bases between the two ends. The V gene's germline CDR1 is SEHNR and CDR2 FQNEAQ (reference sequence). The CDR3 reads CASSLVYEGNTEAFF. The DNA of the CDR3 is TGTGCCAGCAGCTTAGTCTATGAGGGGAACACTGAAGCTTTCTTT.